These T cell receptor beta chains were read from a single sample in a study of shared clonotypes between healthy human individuals. The table came from immunoSEQ multiplex PCR; TCRdb's copy has only in-frame clones and leaves some out. This sample carries around 1.6 million clones, 95% to 99% of them seen once, and the ten largest clones take roughly 0.45%. The sample comprised naive CD4+ T cells sorted from blood. These receptors were collected from a man younger than 40 in good health. Each CDR3 is given with its conserved first and last residue. A D gene is named only where the DNA matches it firmly. Not all rows give a size; the values are once, few, many and, for expanded clones, a class.

.,TRBV6-5,TRBJ1-1,.,CASKQVTNTEAFF,TGTGCCAGTAAACAGGTCACGAACACTGAAGCTTTCTTT
TRBD1,TRBV10-1,TRBJ2-7,once,CASSGTGASNEQYF,TGCGCCAGCAGTGGAACAGGGGCCTCAAACGAGCAGTACTTC
TRBD2,TRBV10-3,TRBJ2-7,once,CAISDEASGSSYEQYF,TGTGCCATCAGTGATGAAGCTAGCGGGAGCTCCTACGAGCAGTACTTC
TRBD2,TRBV5-4,TRBJ2-1,once,CASSLGLRLAGYNEQFF,TGTGCCAGCAGCTTGGGTCTGCGACTAGCGGGTTACAATGAGCAGTTCTTC
.,TRBV12-5,TRBJ2-5,.,CASAGVGETQYF,TGTGCTAGTGCCGGGGTTGGGGAGACCCAGTACTTC
.,TRBV7-8,TRBJ1-4,.,CASSFSAGQLKEKLFF,TGTGCCAGCAGCTTTTCGGCAGGACAATTAAAGGAAAAACTGTTTTTT
TRBD1,TRBV6-1,TRBJ2-7,.,CASSEQWTGFYEQYF,TGTGCCAGCAGTGAACAGTGGACAGGGTTCTACGAGCAGTACTTC
TRBD1,TRBV7-2,TRBJ1-2,.,CASNVRDRDGYTF,TGTGCCAGCAACGTACGGGACAGGGATGGCTACACCTTC
TRBD2,TRBV7-2,TRBJ2-1,.,CASSPNAALLGGRVSEQFF,TGTGCCAGCAGCCCGAACGCCGCGCTATTGGGCGGGAGGGTATCTGAGCAGTTCTTC
.,TRBV2,TRBJ1-2,.,CASSNRVGGYTF,TGTGCCAGCAGTAACAGGGTCGGTGGCTACACCTTC
TRBD2,TRBV30,TRBJ2-7,.,CAWSSGGLAGLSYEQYF,TGTGCCTGGAGTTCAGGGGGACTAGCGGGGTTATCCTACGAGCAGTACTTC
.,TRBV10-3,TRBJ2-7,.,CAIRTNYEQYF,TGTGCCATACGGACAAACTACGAGCAGTACTTC
.,TRBV21-1,TRBJ2-6,.,CASSKKPACGREANVLTF,TGTGCCAGCAGCAAAAAACCCGCTTGTGGCCGGGAGGCCAACGTCCTGACTTTC
.,TRBV25-1,TRBJ2-7,.,CASTPSTGQTYEQYF,TGTGCCAGCACCCCGTCTACGGGACAAACCTACGAGCAGTACTTC
.,TRBV30,TRBJ1-1,.,CAWSPRVVYRTEAFF,TGTGCCTGGAGCCCCCGGGTCGTCTACCGGACTGAAGCTTTCTTT
TRBD1,TRBV10-1,TRBJ2-3,.,CASSDLRDRHTDTQYF,TGCGCCAGCAGTGATCTCCGGGACAGACACACAGATACGCAGTATTTT
.,TRBV6-6,TRBJ2-7,.,CASSFLGASYEQYF,TGTGCCAGCAGTTTTTTGGGGGCTTCCTACGAGCAGTACTTC
.,TRBV30,TRBJ1-2,.,CAWAKNYGYTF,TGTGCCTGGGCAAAGAACTATGGCTACACCTTC
.,TRBV18,TRBJ2-7,.,CASSPGVSWGYEQYF,TGTGCCAGCTCACCTGGGGTCTCTTGGGGGTACGAGCAGTACTTC
TRBD1,TRBV10-3,TRBJ2-3,.,CASSPSGQGVGGDTQYF,TGTGCCTCCAGTCCCTCGGGACAGGGGGTGGGTGGAGATACGCAGTATTTT
.,TRBV5-1,TRBJ1-4,.,CATKGGGRSNEKLFF,TGCGCCACCAAAGGAGGAGGACGATCTAATGAAAAACTGTTTTTT
.,TRBV6-1,TRBJ2-3,.,CASSESWNTQYF,TGTGCCAGCAGTGAAAGCTGGAATACGCAGTATTTT
.,TRBV2,TRBJ2-7,.,CASSERGFYEQYF,TGTGCCAGCAGTGAACGGGGGTTCTACGAGCAGTACTTC
TRBD1,TRBV7-9,TRBJ2-3,.,CASSRTGQADTQYF,TGTGCCAGCAGCAGGACAGGGCAGGCGGATACGCAGTATTTT
.,TRBV19,TRBJ1-1,.,CASSIGGGSEAFF,TGTGCCAGTAGTATTGGTGGGGGCTCCGAAGCTTTCTTT
.,TRBV7-6,TRBJ2-7,.,CASSPRGGEGYEQYF,TGTGCCAGCAGCCCGAGGGGCGGAGAAGGATACGAGCAGTACTTC
TRBD1,TRBV9,TRBJ2-1,.,CASSVAPTGGDEQFF,TGTGCCAGCAGCGTAGCCCCGACAGGGGGCGATGAGCAGTTCTTC
.,TRBV2,TRBJ1-5,.,CASTPGSNQPQHF,TGTGCCAGCACCCCGGGGAGCAATCAGCCCCAGCATTTT
.,TRBV15,TRBJ1-1,.,CATSRDTIKTEAFF,TGTGCCACCAGCAGAGACACTATTAAGACTGAAGCTTTCTTT
TRBD1,TRBV6-1,TRBJ2-7,.,CASSETGVRYEQYF,TGTGCCAGCAGTGAAACAGGGGTTCGGTACGAGCAGTACTTC
TRBD1,TRBV7-3,TRBJ2-2,.,CASSLTFRTGGAGELFF,TGTGCCAGCAGCTTAACGTTCCGGACAGGGGGTGCCGGGGAGCTGTTTTTT
.,TRBV27,TRBJ2-3,.,CASSPWTGRGSGSDTQYF,TGTGCCAGCAGTCCCTGGACAGGGCGGGGTAGCGGGTCGGATACGCAGTATTTT
.,TRBV10-3,TRBJ2-7,once,CAISFTSLNYEQYF,TGTGCCATCAGTTTTACTAGTTTGAACTACGAGCAGTACTTC
.,TRBV11-2,TRBJ2-5,.,CASSLAGEGTQYF,TGTGCCAGCAGCTTAGCAGGGGAGGGGACCCAGTACTTC
.,TRBV27,TRBJ2-2,.,CASSLSYPPGELFF,TGTGCCAGCAGTTTGTCTTATCCCCCCGGGGAGCTGTTTTTT
TRBD1,TRBV6-5,TRBJ1-2,.,CAVTPGQGASTF,TGTGCCGTCACACCGGGACAGGGGGCAAGCACCTTC
TRBD1,TRBV18,TRBJ1-2,.,CASSPSRTGVYGYTF,TGTGCCAGCTCACCATCAAGGACAGGGGTCTATGGCTACACCTTC
.,TRBV5-1,TRBJ2-1,.,CASSLGIYNEQFF,TGCGCCAGCAGCTTGGGTATCTACAATGAGCAGTTCTTC
TRBD1,TRBV14,TRBJ1-1,.,CASSFRTGNTEAFF,TGTGCCAGCAGCTTCCGGACAGGGAACACTGAAGCTTTCTTT
.,TRBV5-1,TRBJ2-6,.,CASSLMAGKSSGANVLTF,TGCGCCAGCAGCTTGATGGCAGGGAAAAGCTCTGGGGCCAACGTCCTGACTTTC
.,TRBV6-5,TRBJ2-7,.,CASSKTGSSPLEQYF,TGTGCCAGCAGCAAGACCGGGAGTAGCCCACTCGAGCAGTACTTC
.,TRBV10-1,TRBJ2-7,.,CASSGWRRGAYEQYF,TGCGCCAGCAGTGGTTGGCGTAGGGGCGCCTACGAGCAGTACTTC
.,TRBV5-1,TRBJ2-7,.,CASSLESGALREQYF,TGCGCCAGCAGCTTGGAGTCAGGGGCCCTCCGCGAGCAGTACTTC
.,TRBV27,TRBJ2-1,.,CASSHDGEQFF,TGTGCCAGCAGCCACGACGGTGAGCAGTTCTTC
TRBD2,TRBV5-6,TRBJ2-3,.,CASSGVGTSGRSSTDTQYF,TGTGCCAGCAGCGGGGTGGGGACTAGCGGGAGAAGTAGCACAGATACGCAGTATTTT
.,TRBV27,TRBJ2-1,.,CASSPRRNEQFF,TGTGCCAGCAGTCCGAGGAGAAATGAGCAGTTCTTC